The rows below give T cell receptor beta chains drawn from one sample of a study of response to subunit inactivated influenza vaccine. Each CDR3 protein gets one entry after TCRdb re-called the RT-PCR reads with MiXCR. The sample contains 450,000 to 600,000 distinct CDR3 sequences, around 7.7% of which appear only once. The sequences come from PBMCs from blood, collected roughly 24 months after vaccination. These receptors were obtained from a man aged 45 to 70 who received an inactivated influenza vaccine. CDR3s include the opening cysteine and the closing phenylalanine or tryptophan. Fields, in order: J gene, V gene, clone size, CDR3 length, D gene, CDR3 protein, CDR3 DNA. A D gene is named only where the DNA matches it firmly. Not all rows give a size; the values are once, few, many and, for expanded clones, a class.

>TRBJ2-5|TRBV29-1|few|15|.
CSVVTTGLGSKTQYF
TGCAGCGTTGTAACCACCGGCTTGGGGTCGAAGACCCAGTACTTC
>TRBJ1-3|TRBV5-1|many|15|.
CASSLSGSSGNTIYF
TGCGCCAGCAGCTTGTCGGGGTCTTCTGGAAACACCATATATTTT
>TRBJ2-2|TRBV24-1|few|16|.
CATSDPTGQNTGELFF
TGTGCCACCAGTGACCCAACAGGGCAGAACACCGGGGAGCTGTTTTTT
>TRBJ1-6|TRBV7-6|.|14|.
CASSTDRNNSPLHF
TGTGCCAGCAGCACGGACAGAAATAATTCACCCCTCCACTTT
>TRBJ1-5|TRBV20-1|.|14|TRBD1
CSAATGEGFQPQHF
TGCAGTGCTGCGACAGGGGAAGGGTTTCAGCCCCAGCATTTT
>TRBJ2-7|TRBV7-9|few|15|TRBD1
CASSRDRSLSYEQYF
TGTGCCAGCAGCCGGGACAGGTCTCTTTCCTACGAGCAGTACTTC
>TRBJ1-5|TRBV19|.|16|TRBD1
CASSIATGGGGQPQHF
TGTGCCAGTAGTATAGCCACAGGGGGCGGAGGTCAGCCCCAGCATTTT
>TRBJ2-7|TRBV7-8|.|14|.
CATARSIWAYEQYF
TGTGCCACCGCACGGTCTATATGGGCCTACGAGCAGTACTTC
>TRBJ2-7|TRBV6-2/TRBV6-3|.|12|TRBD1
CASRNRGLEQYF
TGTGCCAGCAGAAACAGGGGGCTCGAGCAGTACTTC
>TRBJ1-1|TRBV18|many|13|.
CASSPVGNTEAFF
TGTGCCAGCTCACCAGTCGGGAACACTGAAGCTTTCTTT
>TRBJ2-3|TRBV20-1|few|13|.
CSARLLRTDTQYF
TGCAGTGCTAGGTTGCTACGCACAGATACGCAGTATTTT
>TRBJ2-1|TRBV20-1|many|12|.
CSARETGLEQFF
TGCAGTGCTAGAGAAACAGGGCTGGAGCAGTTCTTC
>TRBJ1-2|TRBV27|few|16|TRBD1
CASSLFERGRKSGYTF
TGTGCCAGCAGTTTATTCGAAAGGGGGCGCAAAAGTGGCTACACCTTC
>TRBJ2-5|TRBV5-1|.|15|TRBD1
CASRIPGQGRETQYF
TGCGCCAGCAGGATCCCGGGACAGGGAAGAGAGACCCAGTACTTC
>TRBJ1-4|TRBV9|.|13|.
CASSGVEDEKLFF
TGTGCCAGCTCAGGGGTTGAGGATGAAAAACTGTTTTTT
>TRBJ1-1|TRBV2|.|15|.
CASRVAAVGNTEAFF
TGTGCCAGCAGAGTCGCGGCCGTGGGGAACACTGAAGCTTTCTTT
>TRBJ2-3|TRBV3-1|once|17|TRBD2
CASSQGPSGKITDTQYF
TGTGCCAGCAGCCAAGGGCCCAGCGGGAAAATCACAGATACGCAGTATTTT
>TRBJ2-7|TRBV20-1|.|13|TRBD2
CSVTTSGVDKQYF
TGCAGTGTCACCACTAGCGGGGTCGATAAGCAGTACTTC
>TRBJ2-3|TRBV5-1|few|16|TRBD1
CASSAGTGPSTDTQYF
TGCGCCAGCAGCGCAGGGACAGGGCCTAGCACAGATACGCAGTATTTT
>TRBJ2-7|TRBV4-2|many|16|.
CASSQDFDGPPRRRYF
TGTGCCAGCAGCCAAGATTTTGATGGACCTCCACGAAGAAGGTACTTC
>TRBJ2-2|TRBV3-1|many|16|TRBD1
CASSHSGTGNTGELFF
TGTGCCAGCAGCCATTCCGGGACAGGGAACACCGGGGAGCTGTTTTTT
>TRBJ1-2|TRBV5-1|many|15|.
CASSSDGDPNYGYTF
TGCGCCAGCAGCTCGGATGGCGATCCAAACTATGGCTACACCTTC
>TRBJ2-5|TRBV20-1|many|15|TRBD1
CSAGFGTGSQETQYF
TGCAGTGCTGGATTCGGGACAGGGAGCCAAGAGACCCAGTACTTC
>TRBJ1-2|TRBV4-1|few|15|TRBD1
CASSQGQGPNYGYTF
TGCGCCAGCAGCCAGGGACAGGGACCTAACTATGGCTACACCTTC
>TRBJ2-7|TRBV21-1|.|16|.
CASSNTGQGVMYEQYF
TGTGCCAGCAGCAATACGGGACAGGGAGTAATGTACGAGCAGTACTTC
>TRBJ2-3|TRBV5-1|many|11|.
CASSAADTQYF
TGCGCCAGCAGTGCAGCAGATACGCAGTATTTT
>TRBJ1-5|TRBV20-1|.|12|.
CSGKDRNQPQHF
TGCAGTGGTAAGGACAGAAATCAGCCCCAGCATTTT
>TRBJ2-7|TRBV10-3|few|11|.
CAVGGLYEQYF
TGTGCTGTAGGCGGGCTCTACGAGCAGTACTTC
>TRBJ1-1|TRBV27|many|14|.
CASSLTRRGTEAFF
TGTGCCAGCAGTTTAACTAGGCGGGGAACTGAAGCTTTCTTT
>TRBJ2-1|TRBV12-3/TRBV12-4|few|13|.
CASSPEAGAEQFF
TGTGCCAGCAGTCCAGAGGCTGGGGCTGAGCAGTTCTTC
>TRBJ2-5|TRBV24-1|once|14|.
CATSDLTTRETQYF
TGTGCCACCAGTGATTTGACTACCCGAGAGACCCAGTACTTC
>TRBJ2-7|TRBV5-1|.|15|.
CASSVGSTISYEQYF
TGCGCCAGCAGCGTGGGGAGTACCATCTCCTACGAGCAGTACTTC
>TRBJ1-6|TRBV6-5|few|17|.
CASSYSPRSSYNSPLHF
TGTGCCAGCAGTTACTCCCCGCGAAGCTCCTATAATTCACCCCTCCACTTT
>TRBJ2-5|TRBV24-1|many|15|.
CATSEVTGTLSTQYF
TGTGCCACCAGTGAGGTAACAGGGACCCTCTCAACCCAGTACTTC
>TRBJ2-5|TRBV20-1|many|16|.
CSAREPGPKGRETQYF
TGCAGTGCTAGAGAGCCGGGCCCAAAAGGGAGAGAGACCCAGTACTTC
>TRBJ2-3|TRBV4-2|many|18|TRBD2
CASSQGRGTSGSTDTQYF
TGTGCCAGCAGCCAAGGCCGCGGGACTAGCGGGAGCACAGATACGCAGTATTTT
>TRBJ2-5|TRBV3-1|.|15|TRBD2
CASSQIGAGQETQYF
TGTGCCAGCAGCCAAATCGGAGCGGGGCAAGAGACCCAGTACTTC
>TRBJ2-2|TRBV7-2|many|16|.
CASSLVGGINTGELFF
TGTGCCAGCAGCTTAGTAGGGGGGATAAACACCGGGGAGCTGTTTTTT
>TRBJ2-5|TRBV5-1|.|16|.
CASSLGAREYQETQYF
TGCGCCAGCAGCTTGGGAGCCCGGGAGTACCAAGAGACCCAGTACTTC
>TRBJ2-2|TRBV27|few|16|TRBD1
CASSLETGWITGELFF
TGTGCCAGCAGTTTAGAGACAGGGTGGATCACCGGGGAGCTGTTTTTT
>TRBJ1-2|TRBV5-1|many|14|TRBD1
CASRTGTGDYGYTF
TGCGCCAGCAGAACAGGGACAGGGGACTATGGCTACACCTTC
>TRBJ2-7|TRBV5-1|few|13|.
CASSYAEIYEQYF
TGCGCCAGCAGCTACGCGGAGATTTACGAGCAGTACTTC
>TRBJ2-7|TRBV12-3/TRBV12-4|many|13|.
CASSFRVPPQQYF
TGTGCCAGCAGTTTTAGGGTCCCGCCCCAGCAGTACTTC
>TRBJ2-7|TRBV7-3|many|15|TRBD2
CASSPQGGSNNEQYF
TGTGCCAGCAGCCCCCAGGGCGGGAGTAACAACGAGCAGTACTTC
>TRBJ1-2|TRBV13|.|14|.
CASSSLTGGYGYTF
TGTGCCAGCAGCTCGCTGACAGGTGGCTATGGCTACACCTTC
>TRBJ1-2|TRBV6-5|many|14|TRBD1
CASSWTGGNYGYTF
TGTGCCAGCAGTTGGACAGGGGGTAACTATGGCTACACCTTC
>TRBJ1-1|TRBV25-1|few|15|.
CASSEYGGRNTEAFF
TGTGCCAGCAGTGAATATGGAGGGAGGAACACTGAAGCTTTCTTT
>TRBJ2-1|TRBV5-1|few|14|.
CASSWQASDDEQFF
TGCGCCAGCAGCTGGCAGGCTAGCGACGATGAGCAGTTCTTC
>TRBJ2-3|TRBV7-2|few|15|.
CASSLARAGTDTQYF
TGTGCCAGCAGCTTAGCCAGGGCAGGGACAGATACGCAGTATTTT
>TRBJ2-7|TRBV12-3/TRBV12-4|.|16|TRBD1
CASSERSGTGVWEQYF
TGTGCCAGCAGTGAAAGATCGGGGACAGGGGTCTGGGAGCAGTACTTC
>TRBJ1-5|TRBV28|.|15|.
CASSLWSGYDQPQHF
TGTGCCAGCAGTTTATGGTCGGGATATGATCAGCCCCAGCATTTT
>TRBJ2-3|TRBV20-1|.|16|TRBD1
CSARPNRDRGTDTQYF
TGCAGTGCTAGACCCAACCGGGACAGGGGCACAGATACGCAGTATTTT
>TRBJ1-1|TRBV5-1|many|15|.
CASSLFSTDQGAAFF
TGCGCCAGCAGCCTCTTCTCTACGGACCAGGGCGCGGCTTTCTTT
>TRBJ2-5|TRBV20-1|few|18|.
CSARDYLPPRGVKETQYF
TGCAGTGCTAGGGACTACCTACCCCCCAGGGGAGTTAAAGAGACCCAGTACTTC
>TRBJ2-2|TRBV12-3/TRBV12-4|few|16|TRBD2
CASSTTAGTSGRELFF
TGTGCCAGCAGTACCACAGCCGGGACTAGCGGGAGGGAGCTGTTTTTT
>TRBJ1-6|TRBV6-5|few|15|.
CASSYFSPSNSPLHF
TGTGCCAGCAGTTACTTCAGCCCCAGCAATTCACCCCTCCACTTT
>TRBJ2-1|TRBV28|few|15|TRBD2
CASRGLAGIYNEQFF
TGTGCCAGCAGGGGACTAGCGGGTATCTACAATGAGCAGTTCTTC
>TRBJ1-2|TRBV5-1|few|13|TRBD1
CASRQGSGYGYTF
TGCGCCAGCAGACAGGGGTCCGGCTATGGCTACACCTTC
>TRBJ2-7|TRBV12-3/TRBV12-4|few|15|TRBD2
CASSLAAGAPYEQYF
TGTGCCAGCAGTTTAGCAGCGGGGGCCCCCTACGAGCAGTACTTC